What follows are 4 T cell receptor beta chains derived from one specimen sequenced in a study of early T cells in non-severe SARS-CoV-2 infection. TCRdb passed the 5' RACE reads through MiXCR, listing each CDR3 protein once. Of around 82,000 distinct CDR3 sequences in the sample, around 11% were seen once. The sequenced material came from whole blood. Receptors were obtained from an adult who was a healthcare worker with PCR-confirmed SARS-CoV-2 infection or an uninfected control (not recorded which).

The table lists this clonotype with a few counts. The rearrangement joins TRBV5-4 to TRBJ2-3; D is undetermined. V gave up 0 bases and J gave up 8 bases, with 10 bases separating them. The CDR3 contains 13 residues. The germline V gene has CDR1 SGHNT and CDR2 YYREEE (reference sequence). The CDR3 nucleotides are TGTGCCAGCAGCTTGGCCGTCGCCGGTACGCAGTATTTT. Translation gives CASSLAVAGTQYF.

In its sample, this clonotype was seen many times. The chain couples TRBV20-1 to TRBJ1-1; TRBD1 matches 7 bases. Trimming at V came to 2 bases and at J to 6 bases, leaving 6 bases not matched to a gene. The CDR3 runs 13 residues. CDR1 DFQATT and CDR2 SNEGSKA come from the germline V gene (reference sequence). The CDR3 sequence: CSARRPQGAEAFF. The DNA for the CDR3 is TGCAGTGCTAGACGGCCTCAGGGGGCTGAAGCTTTCTTT.

This clonotype was recorded at least ten times. The chain couples TRBV2 to TRBJ2-1, with D hard to call. The CDR3 spans 15 residues. The germline V gene encodes CDR1 SNHLY and CDR2 FYNNEI. Deletions cut 0 bases from V and 4 bases from J, with 10 bases between. DNA of the CDR3: TGTGCCAGCAGTGAAGCAATGGGCAGTTACAATGAGCAGTTCTTC. Its translation is CASSEAMGSYNEQFF. The whole variable domain, filled in from reference TRBV2 and TRBJ2-1, reads EPEVTQTPSHQVTQMGQEVILRCVPISNHLYFYWYRQILGQKVEFLVSFYNNEISEKSEIFDDQFSVERPDGSNFTLKIRSTKLEDSAMYFCASSEAMGSYNEQFFGPGTRLTVL.

In this sample, this clonotype turned up a few times. The chain has TRBV6-5 and TRBJ2-1, with 7 bases fitting TRBD2. The CDR3 runs 14 residues. Germline V gives CDR1 MNHEY, CDR2 SVGAGI. The J segment lost 5 bases and the V segment lost 3 bases, leaving 4 bases of the junction unmatched. The CDR3 sequence: CASSYGLADNEQFF. The CDR3 DNA sequence: TGTGCCAGCAGTTATGGTCTAGCGGACAATGAGCAGTTCTTC.